These 8 T cell receptor beta chains share one sample of origin, sequenced in a study of T cells after yellow fever vaccination (dated by TCRdb to about 2019). The protocol used for the library was 5' RACE. Sequencing was performed on an Illumina HiSeq 2500. TCRdb applied fastp at Q25 and MiXCR to the public reads, then kept only in-frame beta chains. Entries that share a CDR3 protein sequence are merged under the most common genes and DNA. In this sample the table shows just under 600,000 distinct CDR3 sequences, approximately 15% of which occur a single time. The ten biggest clones cover over 12% of the sample. This specimen's treatment or condition label, interpreted: live attenuated yellow fever vaccine strain. The source material was PBMCs, sampled on the day of the yellow fever booster vaccination. These receptors all stem from a young man who received the YFV17D yellow fever vaccine.

The chain carries TRBV24-1 and TRBJ1-5; 9 bases map to TRBD1. Per the germline V gene, CDR1 is KGHDR and CDR2 is SFDVKD. Trimming at V came to 3 bases and at J to 9 bases, leaving 8 bases not matched to a gene. CDR3 length: 15 residues. DNA for the CDR3: TGTGCCACCAGTGATCGGACAGGGGAGGCGACGCCCCAGCATTTT. Its translation is CATSDRTGEATPQHF.

This clonotype was picked up a small number of times. The rearrangement joins TRBV15 to TRBJ2-3; D remains ambiguous. CDR1 is LNHNV, CDR2 YYDKDF, per germline (reference sequence). V was pared by 7 bases and J by 3 bases, with 11 bases between. CDR3 length equals 13 residues. CDR3 amino acids: CATTKGLTDTQYF. The CDR3 nucleotides are TGTGCCACCACTAAGGGATTGACAGATACGCAGTATTTT.

CDR3: CASRPASSYNSPLHF. CDR3 sequence (DNA): TGTGCCAGCAGACCGGCGAGCTCCTATAATTCACCCCTCCACTTT. The rearrangement links TRBV21-1 to TRBJ1-6. TRBV21-1 is a pseudogene locus. The CDR3 runs to 15 residues.

V and J are TRBV20-1 and TRBJ2-5; the D gene is possibly TRBD1 (7 bases). The germline V gene has CDR1 DFQATT and CDR2 SNEGSKA (reference sequence). V lost 6 bases, J lost 4 bases, and 12 bases lay in between. The CDR3 totals 12 residues. The CDR3 coding sequence is TGCAGTGCCGCGGAGGGGGCAGAGACCCAGTACTTC. It is translated as CSAAEGAETQYF.

In its sample, this clonotype was seen many times. The rearrangement links TRBV5-1 to TRBJ2-2, with 9 nucleotides matching TRBD2. V was pared by 4 bases and J by 4 bases, with 8 bases of the junction left unmatched. Germline V gene sequence: CDR1 SGHRS, CDR2 YFSETQ. The length of the CDR3 is 16 residues. CDR3 sequence (DNA): TGCGCCAGCAGCCCAGAGGGACTAGCCGTCACCGGGGAGCTGTTTTTT. Translating it yields CASSPEGLAVTGELFF.

A remark on this clonotype: The junction does not match germline at one end; this may be a read error. The chain combines TRBV5-1 with TRBJ2-7; 10 nucleotides match TRBD1. The CDR3 consists of 15 residues. Germline V lookup: CDR1 SGHRS, CDR2 YFSETQ. DNA of the CDR3: TGCGCCAGCAGCCAGGGGGACAGGGGACCCTACGAGCGGTACTTC. It is translated as CASSQGDRGPYERYF.

This clonotype showed up just a few times. The chain joins TRBV5-1 to TRBJ2-1; D gene uncertain. The V and J ends lost 2 bases and 8 bases respectively, with 8 bases between them. The CDR3 is 12 residues long. CDR1 and CDR2 from the germline V gene are SGHRS and YFSETQ. The CDR3, as DNA: TGCGCCAGCAGCTTCGCCAGCTATGAGCAGTTCTTC. Protein sequence: CASSFASYEQFF.

The rearrangement uses TRBV4-2 and TRBJ2-1, with D perhaps TRBD1 or TRBD2 (5 bases each). Germline values: CDR1 LGHNA, CDR2 YNFKEQ. The CDR3 contains 14 residues. Trimming stripped 4 bases from V and 8 bases from J, with 15 bases between. CDR3 loop: CASSPGRVLYEQFF. The CDR3 DNA follows: TGTGCCAGCAGCCCGGGGCGCGTACTATATGAGCAGTTCTTC.